This entry is about one TCR beta chain. The junction shows a germline mismatch at one end, possibly a read error. The authors' processing: Reference gene primers were amplified, and this amplification served to estimate nucleated cell counts. Assay used: immunoSEQ multiplex PCR; TCRdb lists only in-frame clones, some missing. For V, J and clone size, that table is used; D and trimming come from the DNA. In the table there are 300,000 to 350,000 clones, around 90% of which are singletons. This entry comes from a study of blood T cell repertoires in COVID-19. For the study at large: Some COVID-19 samples were acute and others convalescent; all came from the United States, Italy and Spain. PBMCs, B-cell-depleted T cells, or T cells provided the cDNA or gDNA that made up the material.

Patients at the Seattle site were enrolled during active infection and followed longitudinally. This CDR3 comprises 13 residues. Germline V gene lookup returns CDR1 SGDLS and CDR2 YYNGEE. The sequence derives from a woman aged 25 to 45 with COVID-19, enrolled during active disease. Sequenced input: peripheral blood. The chain uses TRBV9 and TRBJ2-2; 7 nucleotides agree with TRBD2. The CDR3 DNA sequence: TGTGCCAGCAGCCCTCAGACGGGGAGGGCCGGGGTTTTT. Encoded protein: CASSPQTGRAGVF.